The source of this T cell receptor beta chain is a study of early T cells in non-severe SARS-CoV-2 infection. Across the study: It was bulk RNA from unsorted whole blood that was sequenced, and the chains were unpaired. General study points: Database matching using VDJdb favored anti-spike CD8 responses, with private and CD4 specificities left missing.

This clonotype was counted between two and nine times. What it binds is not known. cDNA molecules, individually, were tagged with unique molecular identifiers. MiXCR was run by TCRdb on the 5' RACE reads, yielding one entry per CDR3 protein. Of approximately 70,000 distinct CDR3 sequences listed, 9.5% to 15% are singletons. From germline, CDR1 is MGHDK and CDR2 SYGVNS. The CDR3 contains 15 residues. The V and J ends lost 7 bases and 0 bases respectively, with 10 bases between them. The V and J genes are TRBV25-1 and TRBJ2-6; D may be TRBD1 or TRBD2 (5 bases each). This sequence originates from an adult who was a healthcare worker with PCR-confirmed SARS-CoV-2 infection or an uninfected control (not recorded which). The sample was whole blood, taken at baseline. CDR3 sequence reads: CASTGPHSGANVLTF. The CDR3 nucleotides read TGTGCCAGCACGGGACCGCACTCTGGGGCCAACGTCCTGACTTTC.